Sequencing of this T cell receptor beta chain was carried out in a study of T cell responses to AZD1222 COVID-19 vaccine. Overall study context: Researchers grouped second doses given at about 4 or about 12 weeks into one pool. General study points: Among AZD1222 vaccinees, only 5 to 7 were seropositive at baseline. Females outnumbered males among donors, who were mostly white British; clonal diversity was possibly underestimated.

The CDR3 is 14 amino acids. The V gene lost 1 base and the J gene lost 14 bases, with 18 bases spanning the gap. Germline CDR1 SGHTA, CDR2 FQGNSA. Only in-frame clones appear in the TCRdb table, and some are missing; sequencing was by immunoSEQ multiplex PCR. The sample shows about 120,000 clones, roughly 90% of them seen only once. To note about this clone: Its antigen remains unidentified.

The TCR was taken from an adult in good health. This specimen was peripheral blood, taken on day 0 of AZD1222 vaccination. This rearrangement joins TRBV7-2 to TRBJ2-1; weak D call: TRBD2 (5 bases). This CDR3 is CASSLDSGNGWKFF. The DNA of the CDR3 is TGTGCCAGCAGCTTAGATTCGGGAAACGGTTGGAAGTTCTTC.